The clone carrying this T cell receptor beta chain occurred a few times. The antigen is unknown. The data were obtained in a study of T cells after yellow fever vaccination. Study-wide findings and caveats: The booster saw the reappearance of most primary-vaccination clones (around 96% CD4, roughly 90% CD8).

UMIs were added to TCR cDNA along with a universal primer site when it was made by 5'RACE template switching. TCRdb reprocessed the 5' RACE reads via MiXCR and lists one record per CDR3 protein. The sample lists 550,000 to 750,000 distinct CDR3 sequences, roughly 14% occurring once. The receptor's source is a man aged 25-45 years who received the YFV17D yellow fever vaccine. Material: PBMCs, obtained on the day of the yellow fever booster vaccination.

This CDR3 reads CSVESTPGTGRNEQYF. CDR3 in DNA: TGCAGCGTTGAATCCACCCCCGGGACAGGGAGGAACGAGCAGTACTTC. The V and J genes are TRBV29-1 and TRBJ2-7; 9 bases are a match to TRBD1. Germline values: CDR1 SQVTM, CDR2 ANQGSEA. The CDR3 has 16 amino acids. Trimming at V came to 2 bases and at J to 5 bases, leaving 13 bases not matched to a gene.